This T cell receptor (beta chain) was recovered during a study of a mutant IDH1 vaccine in newly diagnosed glioma. Whole-study results and caveats: Seemingly, pseudoprogression had no relation to changes in the top peripheral T cell clonotypes.

V lost 5 bases and J lost 2; bases outside the gene matches: 7. The CDR3 length is 16 residues. Germline V gene data show CDR1 as PRHDT and CDR2 as FYEKMQ (reference sequence). Concerning this clone itself: Antigen unknown.

Profiling relied on immunoSEQ multiplex PCR, and the TCRdb table lists in-frame clones only, not all of them. The repertoire holds fewer than 95,000 clones, with around four fifths as singletons. Indicated time point: week 47, end of study. Every single dose of the vaccine, 300 ug of mutant IDH1 20-mer peptide, came with topical imiquimod. Eight vaccine doses were administered to patients at weeks 1, 3, 5, 7, 11, 15, 19 and 23. The source is a man in his forties with glioma. The V call is TRBV13, the J call TRBJ2-7; 12 nucleotides line up with TRBD2. The sample in question was PBMCs, obtained from a glioma patient whose treatment included an IDH1 peptide vaccine. In nucleotides, the CDR3 is TGTGCCAGCAGCCCGCTGACTAGCGGGGGCCCCTACGAGCAGTACTTC. As protein: CASSPLTSGGPYEQYF.